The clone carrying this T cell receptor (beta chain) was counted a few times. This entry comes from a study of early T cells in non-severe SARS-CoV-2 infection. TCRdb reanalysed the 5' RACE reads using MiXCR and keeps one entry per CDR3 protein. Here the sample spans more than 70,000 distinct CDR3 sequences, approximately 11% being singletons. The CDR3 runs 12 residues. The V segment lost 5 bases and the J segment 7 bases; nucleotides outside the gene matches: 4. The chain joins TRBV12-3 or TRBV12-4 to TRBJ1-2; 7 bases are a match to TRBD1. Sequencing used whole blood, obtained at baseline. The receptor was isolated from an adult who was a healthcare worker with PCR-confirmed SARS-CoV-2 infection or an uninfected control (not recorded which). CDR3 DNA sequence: TGTGCCAGCAGTCCTGGGACAGTTGGCTACACCTTC. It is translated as CASSPGTVGYTF.